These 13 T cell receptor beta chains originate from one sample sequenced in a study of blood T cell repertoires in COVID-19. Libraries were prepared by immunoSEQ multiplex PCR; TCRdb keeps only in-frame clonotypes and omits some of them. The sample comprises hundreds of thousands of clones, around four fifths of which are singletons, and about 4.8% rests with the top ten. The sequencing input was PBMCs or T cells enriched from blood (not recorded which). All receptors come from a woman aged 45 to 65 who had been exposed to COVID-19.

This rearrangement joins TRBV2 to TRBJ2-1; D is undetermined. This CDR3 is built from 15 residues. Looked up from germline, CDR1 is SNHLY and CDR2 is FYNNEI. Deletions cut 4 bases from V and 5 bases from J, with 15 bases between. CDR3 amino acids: CASSVVQNPNNEQFF. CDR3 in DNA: TGTGCCAGCAGTGTTGTACAGAACCCGAACAATGAGCAGTTCTTC.

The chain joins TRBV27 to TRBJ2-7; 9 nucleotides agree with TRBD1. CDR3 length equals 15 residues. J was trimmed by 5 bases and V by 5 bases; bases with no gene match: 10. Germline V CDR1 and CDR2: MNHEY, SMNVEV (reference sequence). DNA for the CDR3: TGTGCCAGCAGTCGCCTGGGACAGGGCTATAACGAGCAGTACTTC. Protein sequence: CASSRLGQGYNEQYF.

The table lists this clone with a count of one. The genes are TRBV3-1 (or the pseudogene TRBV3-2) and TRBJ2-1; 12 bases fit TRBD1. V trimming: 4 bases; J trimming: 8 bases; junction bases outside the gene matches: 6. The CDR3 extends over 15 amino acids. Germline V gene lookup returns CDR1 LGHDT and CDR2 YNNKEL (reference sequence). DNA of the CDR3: TGTGCCAGCAGCCCCATTGGGACAGGGGGCGATGAGCAGTTCTTC. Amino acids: CASSPIGTGGDEQFF.

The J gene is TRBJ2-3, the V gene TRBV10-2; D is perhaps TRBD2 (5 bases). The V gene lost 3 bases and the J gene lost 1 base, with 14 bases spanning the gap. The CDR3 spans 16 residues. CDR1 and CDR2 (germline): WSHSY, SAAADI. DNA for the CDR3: TGCGCCAGCAGTGAACGGAGGCAACCAGGCACAGATACGCAGTATTTT. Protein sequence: CASSERRQPGTDTQYF.

Here the CDR3 reads CASSETLRGSPLHF. The CDR3 coding sequence is TGCGCCAGCAGTGAGACCCTTAGGGGGTCACCCCTCCACTTT. V is TRBV10-2 and J is TRBJ1-6, with D possibly TRBD1 on 6 matching bases. Trimming stripped 2 bases from V and 10 bases from J, with 12 bases between. The CDR3 is 14 residues long. Germline loops: CDR1 WSHSY, CDR2 SAAADI.

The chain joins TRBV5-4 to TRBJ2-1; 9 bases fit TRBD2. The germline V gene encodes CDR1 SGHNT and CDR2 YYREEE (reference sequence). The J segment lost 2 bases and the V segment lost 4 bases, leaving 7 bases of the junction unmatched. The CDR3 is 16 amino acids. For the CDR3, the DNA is TGTGCCAGCAGCAGTTCGGGACTAGCCCCCTACAATGAGCAGTTCTTC. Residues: CASSSSGLAPYNEQFF.

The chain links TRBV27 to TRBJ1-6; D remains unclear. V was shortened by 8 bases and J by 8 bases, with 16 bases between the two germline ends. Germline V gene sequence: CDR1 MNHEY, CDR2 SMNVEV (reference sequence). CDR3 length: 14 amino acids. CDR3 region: CASSSRYRDSPLHF. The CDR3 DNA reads TGTGCCAGCTCCAGCCGATACCGGGATTCACCCCTCCACTTT.

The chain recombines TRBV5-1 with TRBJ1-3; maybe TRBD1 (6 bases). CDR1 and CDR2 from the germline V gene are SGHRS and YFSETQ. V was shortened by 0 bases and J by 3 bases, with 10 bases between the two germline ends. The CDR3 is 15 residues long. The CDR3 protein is CASSLEGVYGNTIYF. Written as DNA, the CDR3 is TGCGCCAGCAGCTTGGAGGGGGTGTATGGAAACACCATATATTTT.

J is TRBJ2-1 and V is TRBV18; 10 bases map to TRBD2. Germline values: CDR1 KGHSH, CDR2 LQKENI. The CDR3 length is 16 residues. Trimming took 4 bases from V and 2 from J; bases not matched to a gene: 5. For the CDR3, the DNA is TGTGCCAGCTCACGTCAAAGCGGGGGGGCCTACAATGAGCAGTTCTTC. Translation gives CASSRQSGGAYNEQFF.

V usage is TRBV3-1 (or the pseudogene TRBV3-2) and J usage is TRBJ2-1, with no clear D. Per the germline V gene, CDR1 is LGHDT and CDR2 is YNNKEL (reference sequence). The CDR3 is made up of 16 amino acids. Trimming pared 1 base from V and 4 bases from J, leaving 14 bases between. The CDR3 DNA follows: TGTGCCAGCAGCCAAGTACAGTTGGCCGCGTACAATGAGCAGTTCTTC. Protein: CASSQVQLAAYNEQFF.

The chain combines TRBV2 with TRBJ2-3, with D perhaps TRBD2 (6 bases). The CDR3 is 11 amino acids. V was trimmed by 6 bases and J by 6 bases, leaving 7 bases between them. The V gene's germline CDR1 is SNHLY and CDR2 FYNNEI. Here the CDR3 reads CASSREDTQYF. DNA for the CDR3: TGTGCCAGCAGCCGGGAGGATACGCAGTATTTT.

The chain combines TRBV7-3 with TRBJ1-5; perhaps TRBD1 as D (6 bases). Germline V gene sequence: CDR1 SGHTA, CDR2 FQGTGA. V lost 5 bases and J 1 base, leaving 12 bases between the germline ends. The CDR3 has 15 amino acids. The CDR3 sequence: CASSANRESNQPQHF. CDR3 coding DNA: TGTGCCAGCAGCGCAAACAGGGAGAGCAATCAGCCCCAGCATTTT. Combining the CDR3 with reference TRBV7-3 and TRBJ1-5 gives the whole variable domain GAGVSQTPSNKVTEKGKYVELRCDPISGHTALYWYRQSLGQGPEFLIYFQGTGAADDSGLPNDRFFAVRPEGSVSTLKIQRTERGDSAVYLCASSANRESNQPQHFGDGTRLSIL.

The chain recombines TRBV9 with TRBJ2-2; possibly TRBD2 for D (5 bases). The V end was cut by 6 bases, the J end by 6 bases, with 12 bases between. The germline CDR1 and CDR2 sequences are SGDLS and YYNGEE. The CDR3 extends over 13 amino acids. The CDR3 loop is CASNGPGSGELFF. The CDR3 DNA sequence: TGTGCCAGCAATGGACCGGGGTCCGGGGAGCTGTTTTTT.